This T cell receptor beta chain was observed in a study of CD8+CD57+ T cells in acquired aplastic anemia. As for the study in general: Each DNA sample taken from sorted CD4+ and CD8+ cells came to 3 to 4 ug on average.

Study results and limitations: Controls did not differ significantly from patients in CD8+ Simpson's diversity.

Previously, flow cytometry had revealed CD8+CD57+ cell expansion in the patients chosen for sequencing. Severe acquired aplastic anemia was present in every patient. All patients were therapy-naive when blood was sampled. Genomic DNA constituted the template upon which TCR beta VDJ and CDR3 profiling was performed. Each CDR3 protein is one row after TCRdb ran MiXCR on the reads. Among around 290,000 distinct CDR3 sequences listed, 50% to 65% were seen once. With regard to this clonotype: Its antigen is currently unknown.

V was clipped by 1 base and J by 4 bases; unmatched bases: 6. The CDR3 extends over 14 amino acids. Germline loops: CDR1 DFQATT, CDR2 SNEGSKA (reference sequence). V usage is TRBV20-1 and J usage is TRBJ2-7; 8 positions match TRBD2. The sequencing input was sorted CD4+, CD8+, or CD8+CD57+ T cells (not recorded which) from PBMCs. The receptor was isolated from a human donor with aplastic anemia. CDR3 in amino acids: CSARASGGPYEQYF. The CDR3 nucleotides are TGCAGTGCTAGAGCCAGCGGGGGCCCATACGAGCAGTACTTC.